This T cell receptor beta chain was identified in a study of CD8+CD57+ T cells in acquired aplastic anemia. Looking at the study overall: Isolated CD4+ and CD8+ cells, once sorted, yielded DNA averaging 3.2 ug.

TCR beta VDJ combinations and CDR3 sequences were profiled from genomic DNA. TCRdb fed the reads into MiXCR, producing one record per CDR3 protein. The top ten clones hold about 42% of a sample with over 150,000 distinct CDR3 sequences, around 60% of them seen once. An expansion of CD8+CD57+ cells by flow cytometry had been shown in patients chosen for sequencing. Each patient gave a blood sample that was collected before any therapy had been received. Losses at the gene ends were 4 bases for V and 0 bases for J; bases not matched to a gene: 6. This CDR3 spans 15 amino acids. Germline V gene lookup returns CDR1 SGHAT and CDR2 FQDESV (reference sequence). Overall study results and limits: Patients and controls shared over 25 CD8+ CDR3 sequences.

Details on this clonotype: Antigen unknown.

This TCR derives from a human donor with aplastic anemia. The chain uses TRBV11-1 and TRBJ2-7; 7 nucleotides align to TRBD1. The sample was sorted CD4+, CD8+, or CD8+CD57+ T cells (not recorded which) from PBMCs. CDR3 loop: CASSSGTASSYEQYF. The CDR3 DNA reads TGTGCCAGCAGCTCCGGGACAGCGAGCTCCTACGAGCAGTACTTC.